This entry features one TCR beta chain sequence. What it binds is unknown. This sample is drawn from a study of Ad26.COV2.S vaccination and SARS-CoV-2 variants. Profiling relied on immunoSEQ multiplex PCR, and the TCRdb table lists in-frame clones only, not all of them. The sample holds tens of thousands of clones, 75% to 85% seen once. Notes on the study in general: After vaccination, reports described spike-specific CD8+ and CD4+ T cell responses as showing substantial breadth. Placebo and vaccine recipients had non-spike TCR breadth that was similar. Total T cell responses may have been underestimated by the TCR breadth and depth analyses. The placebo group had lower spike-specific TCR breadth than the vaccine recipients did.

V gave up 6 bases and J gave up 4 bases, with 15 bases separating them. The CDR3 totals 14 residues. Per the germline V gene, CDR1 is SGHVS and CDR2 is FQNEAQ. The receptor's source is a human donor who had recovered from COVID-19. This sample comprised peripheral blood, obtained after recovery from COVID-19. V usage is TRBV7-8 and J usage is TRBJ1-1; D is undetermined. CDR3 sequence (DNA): TGTGCCAGCAGGACGGAGGCCCGGGGCACTGAAGCTTTCTTT. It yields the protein CASRTEARGTEAFF.